This is a list of T cell receptor beta chains from one sample in a study of blood T cells in healthy people across ages. TCRdb reanalysed the 5' RACE reads using MiXCR and keeps one entry per CDR3 protein. The repertoire consists of 1.8 million or so distinct CDR3 sequences, with around 40% occurring once and the leading ten covering more than 20%. The specimen was blood. These receptors originate from a human donor in good health. The CDR3 runs from the conserved cysteine through the conserved F or W. Fields, in order: clone size, D gene, V gene, J gene, CDR3 DNA, CDR3 protein. D genes are given only for firm matches. The size entry is marked missing in some rows and otherwise reads once, few, many or a size class.

clone_size: .; d_call: TRBD1; v_call: TRBV27; j_call: TRBJ2-5; cdr3_nt: TGTGCCAGCAGTCGCAGGGGGCTGATCGAAGAGACCCAGTACTTC; cdr3_aa: CASSRRGLIEETQYF
clone_size: few; d_call: .; v_call: TRBV3-1; j_call: TRBJ2-5; cdr3_nt: TGTGCCAGCAGCCAAGTTATGAGTCGGCAGTACTTC; cdr3_aa: CASSQVMSRQYF
clone_size: .; d_call: .; v_call: TRBV4-1; j_call: TRBJ2-1; cdr3_nt: TGCGCCAGCAGACCAGAACCCACCACAGGGTACTTAAAAAATGAGCAGTTCTTC; cdr3_aa: CASRPEPTTGYLKNEQFF
clone_size: .; d_call: .; v_call: TRBV4-2; j_call: TRBJ1-5; cdr3_nt: TGTGCCAGCAGCCACGTCGAGACGGCCTATAGCAATCAGCCCCAGCATTTT; cdr3_aa: CASSHVETAYSNQPQHF
clone_size: once; d_call: .; v_call: TRBV7-2; j_call: TRBJ2-1; cdr3_nt: TGTACCAGCAGCTTCTCGAGGGCGGTGGTTGGTGAGCAGTTCTTC; cdr3_aa: CTSSFSRAVVGEQFF
clone_size: .; d_call: TRBD1; v_call: TRBV6-1; j_call: TRBJ2-7; cdr3_nt: TGTACCAGCAGAAAATTCCCGGGACAGGGTTTATCCTACGAGCAGTACTTC; cdr3_aa: CTSRKFPGQGLSYEQYF
clone_size: .; d_call: .; v_call: TRBV21-1; j_call: TRBJ2-7; cdr3_nt: TGTGCCAGCAGCAAAACAGGCCTCTCCTACGAGCAGTACTTC; cdr3_aa: CASSKTGLSYEQYF
clone_size: few; d_call: .; v_call: TRBV28; j_call: TRBJ2-5; cdr3_nt: TGTGCCAGCAGTCCGATGCTCTCGGGTATCCAGTACTTC; cdr3_aa: CASSPMLSGIQYF
clone_size: .; d_call: .; v_call: TRBV20-1; j_call: TRBJ2-1; cdr3_nt: TGCAGTGCCCCCCCCTGGCAGAGCTCCTACAATGAGCAGTTCTTC; cdr3_aa: CSAPPWQSSYNEQFF
clone_size: .; d_call: .; v_call: TRBV10-3; j_call: TRBJ1-4; cdr3_nt: TGTGCCATCAGTGATCGGCTTGCAACTAATGAAAAACTGTTTTTT; cdr3_aa: CAISDRLATNEKLFF
clone_size: .; d_call: .; v_call: TRBV7-2; j_call: TRBJ1-2; cdr3_nt: TGTGCCAGCAGCTTTTCCCTCATGAGAGACAGTGGGGGCTACACCTTC; cdr3_aa: CASSFSLMRDSGGYTF
clone_size: .; d_call: .; v_call: TRBV7-2; j_call: TRBJ1-1; cdr3_nt: TGTGCCAGCAGCTCCCCAGGGAGGTGGACTGAAGCTTTCTTT; cdr3_aa: CASSSPGRWTEAFF
clone_size: .; d_call: .; v_call: TRBV29-1; j_call: TRBJ2-7; cdr3_nt: TGCAGCGTTGAGGTCCCCCGGAGGTCCTCCTACGAGCAGTACTTC; cdr3_aa: CSVEVPRRSSYEQYF
clone_size: .; d_call: .; v_call: TRBV9; j_call: TRBJ1-2; cdr3_nt: TGTGCCAGCAGCGCGGCAGGGTATGGCTACACCTTC; cdr3_aa: CASSAAGYGYTF
clone_size: .; d_call: TRBD2; v_call: TRBV7-3; j_call: TRBJ2-3; cdr3_nt: TGTGCCAGCAGCTCTCAACGGACTAGCGGGGGAAACACAGATACGCAGTATTTT; cdr3_aa: CASSSQRTSGGNTDTQYF
clone_size: .; d_call: .; v_call: TRBV7-8; j_call: TRBJ2-3; cdr3_nt: TGTGCCAGCACCCGTCCCGGGTATACGCAGTATTTT; cdr3_aa: CASTRPGYTQYF
clone_size: few; d_call: TRBD2; v_call: TRBV29-1; j_call: TRBJ2-5; cdr3_nt: TGCAGCGTTGCAGGAACGGGAGGCTTTGGAGAGACCCAGTACTTC; cdr3_aa: CSVAGTGGFGETQYF
clone_size: few; d_call: .; v_call: TRBV7-9; j_call: TRBJ1-1; cdr3_nt: TGTGCCAGCAGCTTACAAGGGTCGTCAATCACTGAAGCTTTCTTT; cdr3_aa: CASSLQGSSITEAFF
clone_size: .; d_call: .; v_call: TRBV18; j_call: TRBJ2-1; cdr3_nt: TGTGCCAGCTCACCACCGTTAGGGGGACTCCTGAACAATGAGCAGTTCTTC; cdr3_aa: CASSPPLGGLLNNEQFF
clone_size: .; d_call: .; v_call: TRBV7-2; j_call: TRBJ1-2; cdr3_nt: TGTGCCAGCAGCTTAGGGAATGGAGGGGAGAGGGGCTACACCTTC; cdr3_aa: CASSLGNGGERGYTF
clone_size: many; d_call: .; v_call: TRBV6-5; j_call: TRBJ2-7; cdr3_nt: TGTGCCAGCAGATATGACGACGGATCCTACGAGCAGTACTTC; cdr3_aa: CASRYDDGSYEQYF
clone_size: .; d_call: .; v_call: TRBV12-3/TRBV12-4; j_call: TRBJ2-1; cdr3_nt: TGTGCCAGCCAGGGTAAGGGACTTAATGAGCAGTTCTTC; cdr3_aa: CASQGKGLNEQFF
clone_size: .; d_call: TRBD2; v_call: TRBV20-1; j_call: TRBJ2-1; cdr3_nt: TGCAGTGCTACCAGACTAGCGGGGGGTGACAATGAGCAGTTCTTC; cdr3_aa: CSATRLAGGDNEQFF
clone_size: .; d_call: TRBD1; v_call: TRBV30; j_call: TRBJ2-5; cdr3_nt: TGTGCCTGGAGGACAGGGGGCGCTTTCCGAGAGACCCAGTACTTC; cdr3_aa: CAWRTGGAFRETQYF
clone_size: .; d_call: TRBD1; v_call: TRBV2; j_call: TRBJ1-1; cdr3_nt: TGTGCCAGCAGTGGATTGAACAGGGGGGCTGAAGCTTTCTTT; cdr3_aa: CASSGLNRGAEAFF
clone_size: .; d_call: .; v_call: TRBV7-9; j_call: TRBJ1-4; cdr3_nt: TGTGCCAGCAGCTCGTGGGACCACTGGGAAAAACTGTTTTTT; cdr3_aa: CASSSWDHWEKLFF
clone_size: .; d_call: TRBD2; v_call: TRBV10-3; j_call: TRBJ2-3; cdr3_nt: TGTGCCATCAGTGATCTAGCGGGACTACCCACAGATACGCAGTATTTT; cdr3_aa: CAISDLAGLPTDTQYF
clone_size: .; d_call: .; v_call: TRBV6-5; j_call: TRBJ2-5; cdr3_nt: TGTGCCAGCCGTTTAGACGAAGAGACCCAGTACTTC; cdr3_aa: CASRLDEETQYF
clone_size: .; d_call: .; v_call: TRBV7-2; j_call: TRBJ1-2; cdr3_nt: TGTGCCAGCAGCTCAGAGACTCCAGATTCATGTGGCTACACCTTC; cdr3_aa: CASSSETPDSCGYTF
clone_size: once; d_call: TRBD1; v_call: TRBV10-3; j_call: TRBJ2-3; cdr3_nt: TGTGCCATCAGCCGGACAGGGCGCACAGATACGCAGTATTTT; cdr3_aa: CAISRTGRTDTQYF
clone_size: .; d_call: TRBD1; v_call: TRBV5-4; j_call: TRBJ2-6; cdr3_nt: TGTGCCCCTAGACAGGGGCCCTCCTTCTCTGGGGCCAACGTCCTGACTTTC; cdr3_aa: CAPRQGPSFSGANVLTF
clone_size: .; d_call: TRBD1; v_call: TRBV7-2; j_call: TRBJ1-6; cdr3_nt: TGTGCCAGCAGGACCAACAGGGGGAGGGATAATTCACCCCTCCACTTT; cdr3_aa: CASRTNRGRDNSPLHF
clone_size: few; d_call: .; v_call: TRBV29-1; j_call: TRBJ2-3; cdr3_nt: TGCAGCGTTGTGGGACTTCTCACAGATACGCAGTATTTT; cdr3_aa: CSVVGLLTDTQYF
clone_size: .; d_call: .; v_call: TRBV4-3; j_call: TRBJ1-2; cdr3_nt: TGCGCCAGCAAATGGGCTCGAGGGCCGCTTAACTATGGCTACACCTTC; cdr3_aa: CASKWARGPLNYGYTF
clone_size: few; d_call: TRBD2; v_call: TRBV27; j_call: TRBJ2-1; cdr3_nt: TGTGCCAGCAGTTTATCGGCGGGGACTAGTATGTATGAGCAGTTCTTC; cdr3_aa: CASSLSAGTSMYEQFF
clone_size: few; d_call: .; v_call: TRBV27; j_call: TRBJ1-4; cdr3_nt: TGTGCCAGCAGCCCTAGGGGGGTGGAAAAACTGTTTTTT; cdr3_aa: CASSPRGVEKLFF
clone_size: .; d_call: .; v_call: TRBV20-1; j_call: TRBJ2-3; cdr3_nt: TGCAGTGCGGGTCTTCCGGGACCTGTAGGCCCAGATACGCAGTATTTT; cdr3_aa: CSAGLPGPVGPDTQYF
clone_size: few; d_call: .; v_call: TRBV9; j_call: TRBJ2-3; cdr3_nt: TGTGCCAGCAGCGTATCGCCCTACACAGATACGCAGTATTTT; cdr3_aa: CASSVSPYTDTQYF
clone_size: .; d_call: .; v_call: TRBV28; j_call: TRBJ1-2; cdr3_nt: TGTGCCAGCAGTCTTATCGAGAGAGTCTACACCTTC; cdr3_aa: CASSLIERVYTF
clone_size: few; d_call: .; v_call: TRBV5-1; j_call: TRBJ1-1; cdr3_nt: TGCGCCAGCAGCTTCGGGTTTTTGAGCACTGAAGCTTTCTTT; cdr3_aa: CASSFGFLSTEAFF
clone_size: .; d_call: .; v_call: TRBV29-1; j_call: TRBJ2-5; cdr3_nt: TGCAGCGTTGTATGGGACCTGGTAGGGGCCCAGTACTTC; cdr3_aa: CSVVWDLVGAQYF
clone_size: .; d_call: .; v_call: TRBV6-5; j_call: TRBJ2-7; cdr3_nt: TGTGCCAGCAGTTACTCGATAGCCAAGCCCTTCTCCTACGAGCAGTACTTC; cdr3_aa: CASSYSIAKPFSYEQYF
clone_size: many; d_call: .; v_call: TRBV4-1; j_call: TRBJ1-2; cdr3_nt: TGCGCCAGCAGCGATTATTACCTTAAAGATTGGTTACGTGGGGCCTATGGCTACACCTTC; cdr3_aa: CASSDYYLKDWLRGAYGYTF
clone_size: .; d_call: .; v_call: TRBV4-1; j_call: TRBJ1-2; cdr3_nt: TGCGCCAGCAGCCACCTTGGCAAGGATACCTATGGCTACACCTTC; cdr3_aa: CASSHLGKDTYGYTF
clone_size: .; d_call: .; v_call: TRBV5-1; j_call: TRBJ1-6; cdr3_nt: TGCGCCGGCGGCCTAACCCCGTTGCGGAATTCACCCCTCCACTTT; cdr3_aa: CAGGLTPLRNSPLHF
clone_size: .; d_call: TRBD1; v_call: TRBV4-1; j_call: TRBJ1-5; cdr3_nt: TGCGCCAGCAGCCAAGACCCCGGGACAGGGATGAATCAGCCCCAGCATTTT; cdr3_aa: CASSQDPGTGMNQPQHF
clone_size: few; d_call: .; v_call: TRBV20-1; j_call: TRBJ2-5; cdr3_nt: TGCAGTGCTAGAGATCCCCAGGGAGAGACCCAGTACTTC; cdr3_aa: CSARDPQGETQYF
clone_size: .; d_call: .; v_call: TRBV30; j_call: TRBJ1-2; cdr3_nt: TGTGCCTGGAGTGTCTCCTTGGGGTATGGCTACACCTTC; cdr3_aa: CAWSVSLGYGYTF
clone_size: few; d_call: .; v_call: TRBV5-6; j_call: TRBJ1-2; cdr3_nt: TGTGCCAGCAGCTTGGTTTCAGGGGTCTATGGCTACACCTTC; cdr3_aa: CASSLVSGVYGYTF